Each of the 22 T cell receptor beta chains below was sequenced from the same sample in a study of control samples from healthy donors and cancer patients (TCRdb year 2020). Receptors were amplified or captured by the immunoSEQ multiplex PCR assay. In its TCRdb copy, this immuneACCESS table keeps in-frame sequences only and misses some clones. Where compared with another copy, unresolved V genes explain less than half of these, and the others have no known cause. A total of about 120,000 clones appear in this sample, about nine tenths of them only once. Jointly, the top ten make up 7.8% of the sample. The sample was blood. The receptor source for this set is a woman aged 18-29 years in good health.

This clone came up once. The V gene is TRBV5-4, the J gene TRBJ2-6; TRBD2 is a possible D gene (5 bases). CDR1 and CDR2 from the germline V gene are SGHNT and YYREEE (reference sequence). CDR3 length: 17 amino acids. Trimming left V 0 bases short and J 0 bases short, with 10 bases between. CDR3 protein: CASSLAERYSGANVLTF. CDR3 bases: TGTGCCAGCAGCTTGGCGGAGCGGTACTCTGGGGCCAACGTCCTGACTTTC.

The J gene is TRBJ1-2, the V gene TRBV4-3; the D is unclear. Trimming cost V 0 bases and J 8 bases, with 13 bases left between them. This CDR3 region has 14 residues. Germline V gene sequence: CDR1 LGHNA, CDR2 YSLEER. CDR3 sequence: CASSQDPPSAGYTF. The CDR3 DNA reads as TGCGCCAGCAGCCAAGATCCACCTTCCGCGGGCTACACCTTC.

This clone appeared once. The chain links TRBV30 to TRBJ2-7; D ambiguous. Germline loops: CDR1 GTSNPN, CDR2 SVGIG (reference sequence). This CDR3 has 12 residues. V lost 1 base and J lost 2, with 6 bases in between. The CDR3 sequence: CAWSGGTYEQYF. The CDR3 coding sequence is TGTGCCTGGAGTGGGGGTACCTACGAGCAGTACTTC.

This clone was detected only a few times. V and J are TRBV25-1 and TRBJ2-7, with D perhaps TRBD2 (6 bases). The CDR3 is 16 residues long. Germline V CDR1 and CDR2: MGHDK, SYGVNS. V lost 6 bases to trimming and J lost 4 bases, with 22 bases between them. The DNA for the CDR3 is TGTGCCAGCAGCTCACCCGGGCAGGACCGGGGGTACGAGCAGTACTTC. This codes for CASSSPGQDRGYEQYF.

Here the CDR3 reads CASSGASRGTDTQYF. The CDR3 nucleotides read TGTGCCAGCAGTGGAGCTAGCCGGGGCACAGATACGCAGTATTTT. This chain links TRBV6-1 with TRBJ2-3; D may be TRBD2 (5 bases). The CDR3 has 15 amino acids. The V and J ends lost 4 bases and 1 base respectively, with 12 bases between them. Germline V gene data show CDR1 as MNHNS and CDR2 as SASEGT.

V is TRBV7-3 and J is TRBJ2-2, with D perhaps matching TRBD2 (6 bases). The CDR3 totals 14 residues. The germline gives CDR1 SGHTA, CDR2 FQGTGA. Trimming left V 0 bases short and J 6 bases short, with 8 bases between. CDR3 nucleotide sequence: TGTGCCAGCAGCTTAACTTCGGGGGCCGGGGAGCTGTTTTTT. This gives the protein CASSLTSGAGELFF.

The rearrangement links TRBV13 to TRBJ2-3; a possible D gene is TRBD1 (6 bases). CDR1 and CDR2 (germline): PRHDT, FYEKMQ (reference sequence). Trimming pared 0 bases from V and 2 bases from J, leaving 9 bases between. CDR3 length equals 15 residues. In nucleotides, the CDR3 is TGTGCCAGCAGCTTAGGACAGGGTCTCACAGATACGCAGTATTTT. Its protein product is CASSLGQGLTDTQYF. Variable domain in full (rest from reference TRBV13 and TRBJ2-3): AAGVIQSPRHLIKEKRETATLKCYPIPRHDTVYWYQQGPGQDPQFLISFYEKMQSDKGSIPDRFSAQQFSDYHSELNMSSLELGDSALYFCASSLGQGLTDTQYFGPGTRLTVL.

The CDR3: CASSLGVQRDRGNEAFF. The CDR3 DNA is TGTGCCAGCAGCTTAGGGGTTCAGAGGGACAGGGGGAATGAAGCTTTCTTT. The V call is TRBV7-9, the J call TRBJ1-1, with 11 nucleotides matching TRBD1. The length of the CDR3 is 17 residues. Germline V gene data show CDR1 as SEHNR and CDR2 as FQNEAQ (reference sequence). The V and J ends lost 1 base and 7 bases, in that order; junction bases with no gene match: 11.

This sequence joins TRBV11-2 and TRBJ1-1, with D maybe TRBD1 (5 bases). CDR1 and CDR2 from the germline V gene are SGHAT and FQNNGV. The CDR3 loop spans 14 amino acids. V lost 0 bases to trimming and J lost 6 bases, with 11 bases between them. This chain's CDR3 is CASSLDPGGAEAFF. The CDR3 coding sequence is TGTGCCAGCAGCTTAGACCCAGGAGGGGCTGAAGCTTTCTTT.

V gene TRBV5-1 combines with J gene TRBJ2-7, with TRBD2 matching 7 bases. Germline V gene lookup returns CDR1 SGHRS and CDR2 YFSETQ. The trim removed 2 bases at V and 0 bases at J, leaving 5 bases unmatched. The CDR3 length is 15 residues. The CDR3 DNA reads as TGCGCCAGCAGCTTATCCGGGAGGAACTCCTACGAGCAGTACTTC. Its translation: CASSLSGRNSYEQYF.

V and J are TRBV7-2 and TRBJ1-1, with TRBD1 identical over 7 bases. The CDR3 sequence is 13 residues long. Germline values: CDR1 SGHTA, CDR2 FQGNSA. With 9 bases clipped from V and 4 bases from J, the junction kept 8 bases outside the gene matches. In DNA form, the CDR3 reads TGTGCCAGTACCTCAGGGGGGGGCACTGAAGCTTTCTTT. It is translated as CASTSGGGTEAFF.

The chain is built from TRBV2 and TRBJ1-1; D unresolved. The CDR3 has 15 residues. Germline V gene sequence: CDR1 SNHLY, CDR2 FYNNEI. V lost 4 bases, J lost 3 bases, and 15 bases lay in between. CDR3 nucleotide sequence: TGTGCCAGCAGTGGCGCCTCGGGAGGCTACACTGAAGCTTTCTTT. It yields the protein CASSGASGGYTEAFF.

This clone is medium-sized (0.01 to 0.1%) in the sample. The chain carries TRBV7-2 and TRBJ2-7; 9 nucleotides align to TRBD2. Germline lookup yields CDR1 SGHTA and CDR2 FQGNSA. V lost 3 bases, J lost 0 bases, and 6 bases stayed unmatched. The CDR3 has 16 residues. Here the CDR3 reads CASSFTSGLSSYEQYF. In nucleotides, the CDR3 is TGTGCCAGCAGCTTCACTAGCGGGCTGTCCTCCTACGAGCAGTACTTC.

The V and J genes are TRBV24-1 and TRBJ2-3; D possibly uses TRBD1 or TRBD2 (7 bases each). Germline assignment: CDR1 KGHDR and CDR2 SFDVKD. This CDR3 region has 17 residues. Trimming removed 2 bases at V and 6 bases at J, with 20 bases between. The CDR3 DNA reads TGTGCCACCAGTGATTGGAGGGGAGGGGGCTTAATGGATACGCAGTATTTT. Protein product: CATSDWRGGGLMDTQYF.

This chain's CDR3 is CASSWGPYGYTF. For the CDR3, the DNA is TGCGCCAGCAGTTGGGGGCCGTATGGCTACACCTTC. The rearrangement joins TRBV4-3 to TRBJ1-2; tentatively, D is TRBD1 (6 bases). This CDR3 is 12 amino acids long. Germline values: CDR1 LGHNA, CDR2 YSLEER. Trimming removed 6 bases from V and 5 bases from J, with 10 bases in between.

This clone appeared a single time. CDR3 in amino acids: CASSLGQGYRSPLHF. CDR3 nucleotides: TGTGCCAGCAGTTTAGGGCAGGGTTATCGATCACCCCTCCACTTT. This chain joins TRBV28 and TRBJ1-6, with D maybe TRBD1 (5 bases). The CDR3 runs to 15 residues. Looked up from germline, CDR1 is MDHEN and CDR2 is SYDVKM. Trimming removed 2 bases from V and 10 bases from J, with 15 bases in between.

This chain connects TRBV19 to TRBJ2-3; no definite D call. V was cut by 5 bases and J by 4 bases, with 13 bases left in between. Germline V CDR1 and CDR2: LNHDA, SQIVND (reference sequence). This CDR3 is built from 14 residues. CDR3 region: CASSLRRNPDTQYF. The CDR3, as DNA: TGTGCCAGTAGTCTTAGAAGGAACCCAGATACGCAGTATTTT.

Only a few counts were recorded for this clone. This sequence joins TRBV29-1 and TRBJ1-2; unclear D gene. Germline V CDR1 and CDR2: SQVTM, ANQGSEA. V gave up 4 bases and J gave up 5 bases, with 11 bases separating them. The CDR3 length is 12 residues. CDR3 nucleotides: TGCAGCGTTGCTACTCTCCGGTATGGCTACACCTTC. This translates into CSVATLRYGYTF. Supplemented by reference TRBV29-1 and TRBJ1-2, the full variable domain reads SAVISQKPSRDICQRGTSLTIQCQVDSQVTMMFWYRQQPGQSLTLIATANQGSEATYESGFVIDKFPISRPNLTFSTLTVSNMSPEDSSIYLCSVATLRYGYTFGSGTRLTVV.

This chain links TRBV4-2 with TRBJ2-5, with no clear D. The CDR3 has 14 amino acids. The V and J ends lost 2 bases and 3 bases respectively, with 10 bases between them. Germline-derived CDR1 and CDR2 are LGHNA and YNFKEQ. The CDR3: CASSQRSVEETQYF. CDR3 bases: TGTGCCAGCAGCCAAAGGAGCGTGGAAGAGACCCAGTACTTC.

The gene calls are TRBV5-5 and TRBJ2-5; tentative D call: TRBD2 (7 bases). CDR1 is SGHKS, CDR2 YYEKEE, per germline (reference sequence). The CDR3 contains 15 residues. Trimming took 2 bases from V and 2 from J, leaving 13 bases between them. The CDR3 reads CASSFPKGGQETQYF. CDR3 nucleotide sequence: TGTGCCAGCAGCTTCCCGAAGGGGGGGCAAGAGACCCAGTACTTC.

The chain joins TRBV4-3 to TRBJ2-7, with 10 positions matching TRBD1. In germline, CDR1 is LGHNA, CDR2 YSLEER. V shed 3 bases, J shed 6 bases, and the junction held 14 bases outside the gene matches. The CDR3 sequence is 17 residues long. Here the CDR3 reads CASSQEPRDRGAREQYF. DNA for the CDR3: TGCGCCAGCAGCCAGGAGCCCCGGGACAGGGGCGCACGCGAGCAGTACTTC.

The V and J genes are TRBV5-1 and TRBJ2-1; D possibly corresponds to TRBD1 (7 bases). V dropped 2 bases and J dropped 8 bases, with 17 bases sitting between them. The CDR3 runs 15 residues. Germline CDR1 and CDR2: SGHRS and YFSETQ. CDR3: CASSLDPGQRDEQFF. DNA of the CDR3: TGCGCCAGCAGCTTAGACCCGGGACAGCGGGATGAGCAGTTCTTC. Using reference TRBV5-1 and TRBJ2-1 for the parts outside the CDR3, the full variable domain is KAGVTQTPRYLIKTRGQQVTLSCSPISGHRSVSWYQQTPGQGLQFLFEYFSETQRNKGNFPGRFSGRQFSNSRSEMNVSTLELGDSALYLCASSLDPGQRDEQFFGPGTRLTVL.